The rows below give T cell receptor beta chains drawn from one sample of a study of T cell repertoires in cytomegalovirus infection. TCRdb passed the reads through MiXCR, listing each CDR3 protein once. In the table there are about 310,000 distinct CDR3 sequences, roughly 15% of which are singletons. The sample was PBMCs. These receptor sequences come from a human donor in good health (CMV status not recorded). Some clones in this sample may be carry-over from other donors' samples. The CDR3 runs from the conserved cysteine through the conserved F or W. A D gene is named only where the DNA matches it firmly. Clone size is stated in some rows and not others, as once, few, many or a class when expanded.

size	D	V	J	DNA	CDR3
few	TRBD1	TRBV11-2	TRBJ2-7	TGTGCCAGCAGCTGGGACAGGGGGTCCTACGAGCAGTACTTC	CASSWDRGSYEQYF
-	TRBD2	TRBV2	TRBJ2-2	TGTGCCAGCAGCGTAGGACTAGCTAACACCGGGGAGCTGTTTTTT	CASSVGLANTGELFF
-	-	TRBV6-6	TRBJ2-7	TGTGCCAGCGGAGACCGGGGCCAGGGATCCTCCTACGAGCAGTACTTC	CASGDRGQGSSYEQYF
-	TRBD1	TRBV20-1	TRBJ1-1	TGCAGAGCAGACTCAGACAGGGCCAACACTGAAGCTTTCTTT	CRADSDRANTEAFF
few	TRBD1	TRBV6-1	TRBJ2-7	TGTGCCAGCAGTTTCGCGGACAGGGCCTACGAGCAGTACTTC	CASSFADRAYEQYF
few	-	TRBV7-9	TRBJ1-5	TGTGCCAGCTCGTATGGGATTAGCAATCAGCCCCAGCATTTT	CASSYGISNQPQHF
-	-	TRBV24-1	TRBJ1-5	TGTGCCACCAGTGCCAGGGACGGTCGAAATCAGCCCCAGCATTTT	CATSARDGRNQPQHF
-	-	TRBV6-2/TRBV6-3	TRBJ1-2	TGTGCCAGCAGCCAGACATTTTATGGCTACACCTTC	CASSQTFYGYTF
few	-	TRBV28	TRBJ2-7	TGTGCCAGCAGTTTCTTATGGGGATCTTCGACCTACGAGCAGTACTTC	CASSFLWGSSTYEQYF
many	-	TRBV7-8	TRBJ2-3	TGTGCCAGCAGCTTAGCGGGCGTTGGCACAGATACGCAGTATTTT	CASSLAGVGTDTQYF
many	-	TRBV11-2	TRBJ2-6	TGTGCCAGCAGCTTATGGGGCAGGGGAAATCCTGGGGCCAACGTCCTGACTTTC	CASSLWGRGNPGANVLTF
few	TRBD1	TRBV4-2	TRBJ2-4	TGTGCCAGCAGCCAGGGGACAGGGGCCAAAAACATTCAGTACTTC	CASSQGTGAKNIQYF
few	-	TRBV2	TRBJ1-1	TGTGCCAGCAGGGGGTTGACACCAGCTCATATGAACACTGAAGCTTTCTTT	CASRGLTPAHMNTEAFF
once	-	TRBV25-1	TRBJ2-5	TGTGCCAGCAGTGCTTCTAGGATCGAAGAGACCCAGTACTTC	CASSASRIEETQYF
few	-	TRBV6-1	TRBJ1-4	TGTGCCAGCAGGCCTCCAGGGGAAGAAAAACTGTTTTTT	CASRPPGEEKLFF
many	-	TRBV7-2	TRBJ2-5	TGTGCCAGCAGCTTAAGGCTTTCCCAAGAGACCCAGTACTTC	CASSLRLSQETQYF
many	TRBD2	TRBV7-8	TRBJ2-5	TGTGCCAGCAGCTTCAATCTCGGTTCGCCTAGCGGGGGGGACGAGACCCAGTACTTC	CASSFNLGSPSGGDETQYF
many	TRBD1	TRBV7-2	TRBJ2-3	TGTGCCAGCAGCTTAGCGACAGGGGCATCCGGTACGCAGTATTTT	CASSLATGASGTQYF
many	-	TRBV7-8	TRBJ1-2	TGTGCCAGCACGAGCACGAGGTTTATTAGGGAAACTCCTCTCTATGGCTACACCTTC	CASTSTRFIRETPLYGYTF
few	TRBD1	TRBV5-1	TRBJ2-1	TGCGCCAGCAGCACAGGACAGGGACCTCAAGATGAGCAGTTCTTC	CASSTGQGPQDEQFF
many	-	TRBV7-2	TRBJ1-4	TGTGCCAGCAGCGCTCGACACCGAACCTCTGAAAAACTGTTTTTT	CASSARHRTSEKLFF
-	TRBD1	TRBV4-1	TRBJ2-7	TGCGCCAGCAGCCCGAGACAGGGGGGAAGAGGGGGCTACGAGCAGTACTTC	CASSPRQGGRGGYEQYF
many	-	TRBV7-2	TRBJ2-7	TGTGCCAGCAGCTCAGAGGCCCTTATCCGCGAGCAGTACTTC	CASSSEALIREQYF
-	-	TRBV5-4	TRBJ2-1	TGTGCCAGCAGCTTGGGAATTAACAATGAGCAGTTCTTC	CASSLGINNEQFF
once	-	TRBV29-1	TRBJ2-1	TGCAGCGTTGATCCCGGCCAGCCCTGGGGGAGTAGCTCCTACAATGAGCAGTTCTTC	CSVDPGQPWGSSSYNEQFF
many	TRBD1	TRBV4-1	TRBJ1-1	TGCGCCAGCATGGCTTTCTGGGACAGGGGCCCGGGGGACACTGAAGCTTTCTTT	CASMAFWDRGPGDTEAFF
many	-	TRBV24-1	TRBJ1-1	TGTGCCACCAGTGATTTGCTTTCCTTAGAACGCACTGAAGCTTTCTTT	CATSDLLSLERTEAFF
many	-	TRBV28	TRBJ2-7	TGTGCCAGCAGCCTGGAATCGACAACCGGGGAGCAGTACTTC	CASSLESTTGEQYF
-	TRBD1	TRBV20-1	TRBJ1-4	TGCAGTGCTGTCGGACAGGGAGGTGATGAAAAACTGTTTTTT	CSAVGQGGDEKLFF
-	TRBD1	TRBV12-3/TRBV12-4	TRBJ2-5	TGTGCCAGCAGTTTAAGTTCAGGGGGCGTGGAGACCCAGTACTTC	CASSLSSGGVETQYF
-	-	TRBV7-9	TRBJ2-2	TGTGCCAGCAGCTTAGCCCCTCAGGCCGGGGAGCTGTTTTTT	CASSLAPQAGELFF
few	-	TRBV28	TRBJ1-5	TGTGCCAGCACCAGGGACGGAATTAGCAATCAGCCCCAGCATTTT	CASTRDGISNQPQHF
few	TRBD1	TRBV12-3/TRBV12-4	TRBJ2-7	TGTGCCAGCTTAGGACAGGGGACCTACGAGCAGTACTTC	CASLGQGTYEQYF